The present T cell receptor beta chain was sequenced within a study of CD8+CD57+ T cells in acquired aplastic anemia. Study-wide background: Healthy donors yielded roughly 9.8 million CD4+ cell reads on average.

Genomic DNA templated the TCR beta VDJ and CDR3 profiling. TCRdb re-analysed the reads in MiXCR, keeping a single row per CDR3 protein. This sample has about 110,000 distinct CDR3 sequences; 51% occur once, and the top ten carry 30% to 40%. The table lists this clonotype with many counts. CDR3 length: 13 residues. Trimming shortened V by 8 bases and J by 3 bases, and 14 bases separated the two germline ends. Per the germline V gene, CDR1 is MNHEY and CDR2 is SMNVEV (reference sequence). This chain joins TRBV27 and TRBJ2-7; tentative D call: TRBD1 (6 bases). The TCR originated in a human donor in good health, serving as a control. The sample taken for sequencing was sorted CD4+, CD8+, or CD8+CD57+ T cells (not recorded which) from PBMCs. CDR3 sequence: CASGDTLNYEQYF. CDR3 sequence (DNA): TGTGCCAGCGGGGACACCCTCAACTACGAGCAGTACTTC.